These 15 T cell receptor beta chains were all obtained from the same sample, sequenced in a study of T-cell memory formation after mild COVID-19. MiXCR was run by TCRdb on the 5' RACE reads, yielding one entry per CDR3 protein. The profile shows 250,000 to 300,000 distinct CDR3 sequences, 8% to 10% of them singletons. The specimen was PBMCs or a T cell subset sorted from them (not recorded which). These receptors came from a man aged 18-30 years who had mild COVID-19 (a few samples of this study predate the infection). Cell type and time point are not known.

This chain connects TRBV7-2 to TRBJ2-7; 7 nucleotides align to TRBD1. Germline lookup yields CDR1 SGHTA and CDR2 FQGNSA. The CDR3 is 15 amino acids. Trimming at V came to 5 bases and at J to 0 bases, leaving 7 bases not matched to a gene. Here the CDR3 reads CASSRTGQLSYEQYF. The CDR3 region has the DNA TGTGCCAGCAGCCGCACGGGACAGCTCTCCTACGAGCAGTACTTC.

For the CDR3, the DNA is TGTGCCAGCAGGGCCGGGGTTGGGGAGACCCAGTACTTC. It is translated as CASRAGVGETQYF. This chain links TRBV7-9 with TRBJ2-5; the D gene is possibly TRBD2 (5 bases). Per germline, CDR1 SEHNR and CDR2 FQNEAQ (reference sequence). V was trimmed by 6 bases and J by 5 bases, leaving 13 bases between them. The CDR3 has 13 amino acids. The full variable domain, in which reference TRBV7-9 and TRBJ2-5 provide the parts outside the CDR3, is DTGVSQNPRHKITKRGQNVTFRCDPISEHNRLYWYRQTLGQGPEFLTYFQNEAQLEKSRLLSDRFSAERPKGSFSTLEIQRTEQGDSAMYLCASRAGVGETQYFGPGTRLLVL.

The chain combines TRBV6-5 with TRBJ2-5; D is undetermined. V lost 6 bases, J lost 1 base, and 9 bases lay in between. The CDR3 consists of 13 residues. Germline CDR1 MNHEY, CDR2 SVGAGI. CDR3 loop: CASRIMGQETQYF. The CDR3 DNA is TGTGCCAGCAGAATTATGGGCCAAGAGACCCAGTACTTC.

This clonotype appeared a few times. The rearrangement links TRBV9 to TRBJ1-3; D is possibly TRBD1 (5 bases). Trimming shortened V by 4 bases and J by 7 bases, and 18 bases separated the two germline ends. Germline V lookup: CDR1 SGDLS, CDR2 YYNGEE. CDR3 size: 15 residues. CDR3 DNA sequence: TGTGCCAGCAGCCAGACTCGGCAGGGCTGGAACACCATATATTTT. Translating it yields CASSQTRQGWNTIYF.

This clonotype was detected ten times or more. The chain joins TRBV12-3 or TRBV12-4 to TRBJ1-5; no firm D call. The V and J ends lost 3 bases and 6 bases respectively, with 3 bases between them. The CDR3 is made up of 11 amino acids. CDR3 residues: CASSFRQPQHF. The CDR3 region has the DNA TGTGCCAGCAGTTTTCGTCAGCCCCAGCATTTT.

This clonotype was picked up a small number of times. This chain connects TRBV7-2 to TRBJ1-2; D might be TRBD1 (6 bases). There are 13 residues in the CDR3. The V end lost 4 bases, the J end lost 6 bases, and 12 bases lay between the germline ends. Germline loops: CDR1 SGHTA, CDR2 FQGNSA. The CDR3: CASSWTVGDGYTF. The CDR3 bases are TGTGCCAGCAGCTGGACAGTGGGGGATGGCTACACCTTC. Full variable domain (outside the CDR3, taken from reference TRBV7-2 and TRBJ1-2): GAGVSQSPSNKVTEKGKDVELRCDPISGHTALYWYRQSLGQGLEFLIYFQGNSAPDKSGLPSDRFSAERTGGSVSTLTIQRTQQEDSAVYLCASSWTVGDGYTFGSGTRLTVV.

This clonotype was detected a few times. The gene calls are TRBV5-4 and TRBJ1-4; no clear D gene. CDR1 is SGHNT, CDR2 YYREEE, per germline (reference sequence). The CDR3 contains 14 residues. Trimming pared 1 base from V and 0 bases from J, leaving 4 bases between. The CDR3 DNA reads as TGTGCCAGCAGCTTGTGGGCAACTAATGAAAAACTGTTTTTT. This translates into CASSLWATNEKLFF.

J is TRBJ2-5 and V is TRBV6-6, with 7 bases identical to TRBD1. Germline V gene data show CDR1 as MNHNY and CDR2 as SVGAGI (reference sequence). There are 16 residues in the CDR3. V was pared by 2 bases and J by 7 bases, with 13 bases of the junction left unmatched. As DNA, the CDR3 is TGTGCCAGCAGTTACACCGGGACAGCCTCCCCAGGGACCCAGTACTTC. It is translated as CASSYTGTASPGTQYF.

The chain carries TRBV7-3 and TRBJ1-1; 10 bases are a match to TRBD1. CDR3 length: 14 residues. With 5 bases clipped from V and 8 bases from J, the junction kept 8 bases outside the gene matches. CDR1 and CDR2 (germline): SGHTA, FQGTGA. Here the CDR3 reads CASSSWTGGAEAFF. The CDR3, as DNA: TGTGCCAGCAGCAGTTGGACAGGGGGAGCCGAAGCTTTCTTT.

This chain joins TRBV21-1 and TRBJ2-7; TRBD2, the table's D call, was not compared with the DNA. TRBV21-1 is a listed pseudogene. This CDR3 is 15 amino acids long. The CDR3 nucleotides are TGTGCCAGCAGCCCCGGAGGCGGGATGTTGTACGAGCAGTACGTC. Its translation is CASSPGGGMLYEQYV.

This clonotype showed up many times. This sequence joins TRBV6-6 and TRBJ1-6; D unclear. V lost 6 bases, J lost 0 bases, and 3 bases lay in between. Per germline, CDR1 MNHNY and CDR2 SVGAGI (reference sequence). CDR3 length equals 13 residues. The CDR3 sequence: CASSHSYNSPLHF. CDR3 nucleotides: TGTGCCAGCAGCCACTCCTATAATTCACCCCTCCACTTT.

Only a few counts were recorded for this clonotype. The V and J genes are TRBV5-4 and TRBJ2-1; possible D gene TRBD2, 5 bases. There are 15 residues in the CDR3. The germline V gene encodes CDR1 SGHNT and CDR2 YYREEE (reference sequence). The V end was cut by 4 bases, the J end by 4 bases, with 15 bases between. The CDR3 nucleotides read TGTGCCAGCAGCGCCGACTTGGGAGATTACAATGAGCAGTTCTTC. Translated: CASSADLGDYNEQFF.

The sample holds a few counts of this clonotype. The rearrangement joins TRBV6-6 to TRBJ1-1; D possibly corresponds to TRBD1 (5 bases). From germline, CDR1 is MNHNY and CDR2 SVGAGI (reference sequence). The length of the CDR3 is 15 residues. Trimming left V 5 bases short and J 1 base short, with 14 bases between. This chain's CDR3 is CASSRDATGNTEAFF. The CDR3 DNA follows: TGTGCCAGCAGTCGCGATGCAACAGGGAACACTGAAGCTTTCTTT.

The rearrangement links TRBV7-2 to TRBJ2-5, with unresolved D. The germline V gene encodes CDR1 SGHTA and CDR2 FQGNSA. This CDR3 is 13 amino acids long. Trimming took off 1 base at V and 5 bases at J, with 8 bases between the two ends. This CDR3 is CASSLDIRETQYF. As DNA, the CDR3 is TGTGCCAGCAGCTTAGACATCCGGGAGACCCAGTACTTC. The entire variable domain, with the rest obtained from reference TRBV7-2 and TRBJ2-5, is as follows: GAGVSQSPSNKVTEKGKDVELRCDPISGHTALYWYRQSLGQGLEFLIYFQGNSAPDKSGLPSDRFSAERTGGSVSTLTIQRTQQEDSAVYLCASSLDIRETQYFGPGTRLLVL.

In nucleotides, the CDR3 is TGTGCCAGCAGCGCCGTGGACAGAGGGGGCATTCAGTACTTC. The encoded protein is CASSAVDRGGIQYF. This chain uses TRBV5-4 with TRBJ2-4; possibly TRBD1 for D (6 bases). CDR3 length: 14 amino acids. Germline CDR1 is SGHNT and CDR2 is YYREEE (reference sequence). Trimming shortened V by 4 bases and J by 9 bases, and 17 bases separated the two germline ends.